The 30 T cell receptor beta chains below were found in one sample sequenced in a study of T cell responses to AZD1222 COVID-19 vaccine. The data were produced by immunoSEQ multiplex PCR, yet TCRdb's version contains in-frame clones alone and is incomplete. The top ten clones hold roughly a tenth of a sample with 100,000 to 150,000 clones, around 87% of them seen once. The sample consisted of peripheral blood, taken on day 0 of AZD1222 vaccination. These receptors were taken from an adult in good health.

The chain uses TRBV2 and TRBJ1-1; the D is unclear. CDR1 and CDR2 (germline): SNHLY, FYNNEI. V was cut by 7 bases and J by 8 bases, with 8 bases left in between. The CDR3 has 10 amino acids. Here the CDR3 DNA reads TGTGCCAGCAAATTACGCGAAGCTTTCTTT. The encoded protein is CASKLREAFF.

The genes are TRBV6-5 and TRBJ2-5; 8 nucleotides align to TRBD2. The CDR3 has 15 residues. CDR1 is MNHEY, CDR2 SVGAGI, per germline. V gave up 0 bases and J gave up 5 bases; unmatched junction bases: 5. The CDR3 protein is CASSYSHGREETQYF. In DNA, the CDR3 is TGTGCCAGCAGTTACTCGCACGGGAGGGAGGAGACCCAGTACTTC.

The chain carries TRBV30 and TRBJ2-1, with TRBD2 identical over 12 bases. Germline V CDR1 and CDR2: GTSNPN, SVGIG (reference sequence). This CDR3 is 15 amino acids long. V lost 2 bases and J lost 10; bases outside the gene matches: 9. Here the CDR3 DNA reads TGTGCCTGGAGTATGCTAGCGGGGGGGGCCTTGGAGCAGTTCTTC. Encoded protein: CAWSMLAGGALEQFF.

This chain uses TRBV11-1 with TRBJ1-2, with a weak D call TRBD1 (5 bases). V dropped 3 bases and J dropped 2 bases, with 7 bases sitting between them. The CDR3 consists of 13 residues. Germline V gene lookup returns CDR1 SGHAT and CDR2 FQDESV (reference sequence). CDR3 amino acids: CASSFGGNYGYTF. The DNA for the CDR3 is TGTGCCAGCAGCTTCGGGGGAAACTATGGCTACACCTTC.

This chain joins TRBV3-1 (or the pseudogene TRBV3-2) and TRBJ2-4; 9 bases align to TRBD1. The CDR3 spans 18 residues. V was clipped by 1 base and J by 3 bases; unmatched bases: 10. The germline V gene encodes CDR1 LGHDT and CDR2 YNNKEL (reference sequence). CDR3 protein: CASSQVPGQGWGKNIQYF. DNA of the CDR3: TGTGCCAGCAGCCAAGTTCCGGGACAGGGTTGGGGCAAAAACATTCAGTACTTC.

This chain links TRBV7-6 with TRBJ2-2; the match to TRBD1 covers 9 bases. The CDR3 has 17 amino acids. The junction had 4 bases not matched to a gene; V was cut back by 2 bases and J by 0 bases. Per germline, CDR1 SGHVS and CDR2 FNYEAQ. CDR3 nucleotide sequence: TGTGCCAGCAGCTTAATGACAGGGGGAGCGAACACCGGGGAGCTGTTTTTT. Its translation is CASSLMTGGANTGELFF.

The V call is TRBV29-1, the J call TRBJ2-7, with TRBD2 matching over 10 bases. Germline CDR1 and CDR2: SQVTM and ANQGSEA. CDR3 size: 14 residues. The V and J ends lost 6 bases and 2 bases, in that order; junction bases with no gene match: 7. The chain's CDR3 is CSVQGLADPYEQYF. The CDR3, as DNA: TGCAGCGTCCAAGGACTAGCGGATCCCTACGAGCAGTACTTC.

The chain has TRBV7-8 and TRBJ1-1, with unresolved D. The germline V and J ends were trimmed by 1 base and 5 bases, with 11 bases remaining between them. Germline V gene data show CDR1 as SGHVS and CDR2 as FQNEAQ. This CDR3 region has 14 residues. The chain's CDR3 is CASSLGPGKTEAFF. DNA for the CDR3: TGTGCCAGCAGCTTAGGGCCGGGAAAGACTGAAGCTTTCTTT.

This clone was detected a few times. V is TRBV30 and J is TRBJ2-2; D ambiguous. The CDR3 totals 13 residues. Trimming pared 4 bases from V and 1 base from J, leaving 7 bases between. Germline V gene lookup returns CDR1 GTSNPN and CDR2 SVGIG (reference sequence). Written as DNA, the CDR3 is TGTGCCTGGATAATCAGGAACACCGGGGAGCTGTTTTTT. This translates into CAWIIRNTGELFF.

The V and J genes are TRBV9 and TRBJ1-6; TRBD1 is a possible D gene (6 bases). Germline lookup yields CDR1 SGDLS and CDR2 YYNGEE. The CDR3 has 15 amino acids. V gave up 4 bases and J gave up 8 bases, with 16 bases separating them. CDR3 coding DNA: TGTGCCAGCAGCTCCGAGGGGGGTAACCATTCACCCCTCCACTTT. Protein product: CASSSEGGNHSPLHF.

In its sample, this clone was seen once. The rearrangement uses TRBV10-1 and TRBJ2-5; 7 bases agree with TRBD2. Germline trimming cut 6 bases from V and 5 bases from J; bases unmatched to any gene: 15. CDR3 length equals 16 residues. Germline loops: CDR1 WNHNN, CDR2 SYGVQD (reference sequence). This chain's CDR3 is CASSHGQRGSLETQYF. CDR3 sequence (DNA): TGCGCCAGCAGCCACGGCCAGCGGGGATCCCTCGAGACCCAGTACTTC.

The chain joins TRBV5-8 to TRBJ2-7, with D perhaps TRBD1 or TRBD2 (5 bases each). This CDR3 contains 15 residues. CDR1 is SGHTS and CDR2 is YDEGEE in the germline V gene. Trimming removed 4 bases from V and 2 bases from J, with 16 bases in between. The CDR3: CASSTLMGRAYEQYF. The CDR3 region has the DNA TGTGCCAGCAGCACCTTAATGGGACGGGCCTACGAGCAGTACTTC.

This clone was seen once. The V call is TRBV2, the J call TRBJ1-3, with a possible D match to TRBD1 (6 bases). With 3 bases removed from V and 9 bases from J, the gap between germline ends came to 15 bases. Germline V lookup: CDR1 SNHLY, CDR2 FYNNEI. The CDR3 has 14 amino acids. The CDR3 here is CASSDRTGRSTIYF. CDR3 coding DNA: TGTGCCAGCAGTGATCGTACAGGGAGGTCCACCATATATTTT.

In DNA, the CDR3 is TGTGCCAGCAGGACCGGACAGGGTGTAAACTATGGCTACACCTTC. It codes for CASRTGQGVNYGYTF. The chain uses TRBV28 and TRBJ1-2; 8 nucleotides line up with TRBD1. V was pared by 6 bases and J by 2 bases, with 8 bases of the junction left unmatched. The CDR3 is 15 residues long. CDR1 and CDR2 (germline): MDHEN, SYDVKM.

The rearrangement uses TRBV3-1 (or the pseudogene TRBV3-2) and TRBJ2-7; D unclear. The germline V gene has CDR1 LGHDT and CDR2 YNNKEL (reference sequence). V lost 0 bases to trimming and J lost 7 bases, with 16 bases between them. This CDR3 has 15 residues. CDR3 region: CASSQDSWPGSEQYF. In nucleotides, the CDR3 is TGTGCCAGCAGCCAAGATTCGTGGCCCGGTTCTGAGCAGTACTTC.

The sample holds a few counts of this clone. CDR3 loop: CASSPGYTEAFF. CDR3 nucleotides: TGTGCCAGCTCACCGGGTTACACTGAAGCTTTCTTT. This chain joins TRBV18 and TRBJ1-1; D is ambiguous. The V end was cut by 3 bases, the J end by 3 bases, with 5 bases between. The CDR3 spans 12 residues. Germline CDR1 KGHSH, CDR2 LQKENI.

This clone was counted a few times. The V call is TRBV18, the J call TRBJ2-1, with 7 bases that match TRBD2. Unmatched junction bases numbered 7, after V lost 5 bases and J lost 9 bases. The length of the CDR3 is 13 residues. Germline V lookup: CDR1 KGHSH, CDR2 LQKENI. The DNA of the CDR3 is TGTGCCAGCTCAAAACCGGGAGGACTTGAGCAGTTCTTC. Its protein is CASSKPGGLEQFF.

The rearrangement joins TRBV5-5 to TRBJ2-5; no clear D gene. CDR1 is SGHKS and CDR2 is YYEKEE in the germline V gene (reference sequence). The CDR3 sequence is 15 residues long. V lost 7 bases and J lost 5, with 21 bases in between. This CDR3 reads CASCDGGPLRETQYF. The CDR3 DNA is TGTGCCAGCTGCGACGGCGGCCCGTTGAGGGAGACCCAGTACTTC. Variable domain in full (rest from reference TRBV5-5 and TRBJ2-5): DAGVTQSPTHLIKTRGQQVTLRCSPISGHKSVSWYQQVLGQGPQFIFQYYEKEERGRGNFPDRFSARQFPNYSSELNVNALLLGDSALYLCASCDGGPLRETQYFGPGTRLLVL.

The CDR3: CASSSHLGLAGSEQYF. CDR3 DNA sequence: TGTGCCAGCAGCTCCCACCTAGGACTAGCGGGCTCCGAGCAGTACTTC. The J gene is TRBJ2-7, the V gene TRBV7-9, with TRBD2 identical over 11 bases. This CDR3 has 16 amino acids. Germline assignment: CDR1 SEHNR and CDR2 FQNEAQ (reference sequence). The junction had 11 bases not matched to a gene; V was cut back by 4 bases and J by 6 bases.

This clone was counted a single time. The chain has TRBV5-6 and TRBJ1-2; D remains ambiguous. Between the trimmed V and J ends, which lost 3 bases and 0 bases, there was a span of 9 bases. Germline CDR1 reads SGHDT; CDR2 reads YYEEEE. The CDR3 covers 14 residues. The CDR3 loop reads CASSSLGANYGYTF. The CDR3 DNA reads TGTGCCAGCAGCTCTCTCGGGGCTAACTATGGCTACACCTTC.

The J gene is TRBJ1-5, the V gene TRBV19; 10 nucleotides line up with TRBD1. The CDR3 is made up of 16 amino acids. With 6 bases clipped from V and 4 bases from J, the junction kept 9 bases outside the gene matches. CDR1 is LNHDA and CDR2 is SQIVND in the germline V gene (reference sequence). CDR3 region: CASSEVGTGENQPQHF. The CDR3, as DNA: TGTGCCAGTAGCGAAGTAGGGACAGGGGAAAATCAGCCCCAGCATTTT.

V usage is TRBV6-1 and J usage is TRBJ2-3; D gene uncertain. Looked up from germline, CDR1 is MNHNS and CDR2 is SASEGT. The V gene lost 1 base and the J gene lost 1 base, with 9 bases spanning the gap. CDR3 length equals 15 residues. Here the CDR3 DNA reads TGTGCCAGCAGTGAAGTTCGGGCCCGCACAGATACGCAGTATTTT. Translating gives CASSEVRARTDTQYF.

This clone was counted a single time. J is TRBJ2-1 and V is TRBV27, with 16 positions matching TRBD2. V was pared by 3 bases and J by 7 bases, with 0 bases of the junction left unmatched. This CDR3 region has 15 residues. Looked up from germline, CDR1 is MNHEY and CDR2 is SMNVEV (reference sequence). As DNA, the CDR3 is TGTGCCAGCAGTTTGGGACTAGCGGGAGGGAATGAGCAGTTCTTC. It is translated as CASSLGLAGGNEQFF.

The chain joins TRBV28 to TRBJ1-1; the D gene is possibly TRBD1 (5 bases). The CDR3 consists of 14 residues. Germline V gene sequence: CDR1 MDHEN, CDR2 SYDVKM. Trimming removed 3 bases at V and 3 bases at J, with 11 bases between. CDR3 nucleotides: TGTGCCAGCAGTTTCGGGGGGGAAGACACTGAAGCTTTCTTT. Encoded protein: CASSFGGEDTEAFF.

This sequence joins TRBV6-2 or TRBV6-3 and TRBJ2-7; no reliable D call. CDR1 MNHEY and CDR2 SVGEGT come from the germline V gene. This CDR3 has 14 residues. The V and J ends lost 0 bases and 4 bases respectively, with 10 bases between them. CDR3 amino acids: CASSYSRLIYEQYF. The CDR3 region has the DNA TGTGCCAGCAGTTACTCGCGGCTAATTTACGAGCAGTACTTC.

V is TRBV18 and J is TRBJ1-2, with 8 bases matching TRBD1. V shed 2 bases and J 2 bases; nucleotides not matched to a gene: 4. CDR1 is KGHSH and CDR2 is LQKENI in the germline V gene. The CDR3 length is 15 residues. The CDR3 loop reads CASSPAGGANYGYTF. The CDR3 nucleotides read TGTGCCAGCTCACCAGCAGGGGGCGCCAACTATGGCTACACCTTC.

The chain carries TRBV28 and TRBJ1-2; weak D call: TRBD1 (5 bases). With 10 bases removed from V and 6 bases from J, the gap between germline ends came to 18 bases. The V gene's germline CDR1 is MDHEN and CDR2 SYDVKM. The length of the CDR3 is 13 residues. The CDR3, as DNA: TGTGCCACAATCTTCGCTGGGGCTCATGGCTACACCTTC. Amino acid sequence: CATIFAGAHGYTF.

This sequence joins TRBV28 and TRBJ1-2; no clear D. The V and J ends lost 6 bases and 8 bases respectively, with 16 bases between them. This CDR3 region has 13 residues. CDR1 and CDR2 (germline): MDHEN, SYDVKM. DNA for the CDR3: TGTGCCAGCAGCCACGACGTGACCGCGGGCTACACCTTC. It yields the protein CASSHDVTAGYTF.

This clone was observed a single time. The CDR3 region has the DNA TGTGCCAGCAGTTTCGCACTCGGGACAGCTAATGAGCAGTTCTTC. Its translation: CASSFALGTANEQFF. The rearrangement links TRBV27 to TRBJ2-1; 7 bases agree with TRBD1. CDR1 MNHEY and CDR2 SMNVEV come from the germline V gene (reference sequence). The CDR3 loop spans 15 amino acids. Trimming took 3 bases from V and 7 from J; bases not matched to a gene: 9.

This clone was seen a handful of times. The V gene is TRBV6-4, the J gene TRBJ2-1, with D hard to call. Germline lookup yields CDR1 MRHNA and CDR2 SNTAGT. The length of the CDR3 is 15 residues. Trimming cost V 2 bases and J 4 bases, with 12 bases left between them. The CDR3 sequence is CASSDTDKSYNEQFF. In nucleotides, the CDR3 is TGTGCCAGCAGTGACACAGATAAGTCTTACAATGAGCAGTTCTTC.